Listed below are T cell receptor beta chains from one sample, sequenced in a study of cytomegalovirus exposure and HLA in healthy donors. The data were produced by immunoSEQ multiplex PCR, yet TCRdb's version contains in-frame clones alone and is incomplete. The sample yields approximately 35,000 clones, over 60% seen once. Sequenced input: PBMCs. Every receptor here comes from a man in his forties or fifties in good health and CMV-seropositive. Each CDR3 is given with its conserved first and last residue. The D gene is left open where the match is weak. Only part of the rows carry a size: once, few, many, or a class if the clone is expanded.

TRBJ2-7 14 - TRBV6-5 TRBD1 CASRGQGVLYEQYF TGTGCCAGCAGGGGACAGGGAGTTCTCTACGAGCAGTACTTC
TRBJ1-2 15 - TRBV11-2 TRBD1 CASSLGGQVVYGYTF TGTGCCAGCAGCTTAGGTGGACAGGTGGTCTATGGCTACACCTTC
TRBJ2-7 12 - TRBV14 - CASSHSGREQYF TGTGCCAGCAGCCACTCGGGTCGGGAGCAGTACTTC
TRBJ2-2 12 - TRBV27 - CVSSGDTGELFF TGTGTTTCGTCGGGGGACACCGGGGAGCTGTTTTTT
TRBJ2-6 16 few TRBV5-1 - CASSPSQTPRANVLTF TGCGCCAGCAGCCCCAGCCAGACACCTAGGGCCAACGTCCTGACTTTC
TRBJ2-7 11 - TRBV11-2 - CASLTGIEQYF TGTGCCAGCCTTACAGGGATCGAGCAGTACTTC
TRBJ1-6 14 - TRBV30 TRBD1 CAWHRDRPYSPLHF TGTGCCTGGCACCGGGACAGGCCCTATTCACCCCTCCACTTT
TRBJ2-5 15 once TRBV9 TRBD2 CASSPRTSGLETQYF TGTGCCAGCAGCCCGCGGACTAGCGGGCTAGAGACCCAGTACTTC
TRBJ1-1 14 few TRBV9 TRBD1 CASRGQGFSTEAFF TGTGCCAGCAGAGGACAGGGCTTTAGCACTGAAGCTTTCTTT
TRBJ1-1 14 - TRBV6-5 - CASSWARPNTEAFF TGTGCCAGCAGTTGGGCCAGGCCGAACACTGAAGCTTTCTTT
TRBJ1-1 12 - TRBV2 - CASSQQGTEAFF TGTGCCAGCAGCCAACAGGGCACTGAAGCTTTCTTT
TRBJ1-5 18 - TRBV27 - CASSLSIDRRYGNQPQHF TGTGCCAGCAGTTTATCGATTGACAGGAGGTATGGCAATCAGCCCCAGCATTTT
TRBJ2-2 12 - TRBV5-4 TRBD1 CASSRDSGELFF TGTGCCAGCAGCCGGGACAGCGGGGAGCTGTTTTTT
TRBJ2-5 16 - TRBV5-6 TRBD2 CASSMGRRGAQETQYF TGTGCCAGCAGCATGGGCAGGCGGGGGGCCCAAGAGACCCAGTACTTC
TRBJ1-1 15 - TRBV6-5 TRBD1 CASSYRDREVAEAFF TGTGCCAGCAGTTACCGGGACAGGGAGGTGGCTGAAGCTTTCTTT
TRBJ2-4 15 once TRBV19 TRBD1 CASSITGGSGNIQYF TGTGCCAGTAGTATCACAGGGGGTTCGGGAAACATTCAGTACTTC
TRBJ2-3 17 - TRBV5-8 TRBD1 CASSLGRGTGNTDTQYF TGTGCCAGCAGCTTGGGTCGTGGGACAGGGAACACAGATACGCAGTATTTT